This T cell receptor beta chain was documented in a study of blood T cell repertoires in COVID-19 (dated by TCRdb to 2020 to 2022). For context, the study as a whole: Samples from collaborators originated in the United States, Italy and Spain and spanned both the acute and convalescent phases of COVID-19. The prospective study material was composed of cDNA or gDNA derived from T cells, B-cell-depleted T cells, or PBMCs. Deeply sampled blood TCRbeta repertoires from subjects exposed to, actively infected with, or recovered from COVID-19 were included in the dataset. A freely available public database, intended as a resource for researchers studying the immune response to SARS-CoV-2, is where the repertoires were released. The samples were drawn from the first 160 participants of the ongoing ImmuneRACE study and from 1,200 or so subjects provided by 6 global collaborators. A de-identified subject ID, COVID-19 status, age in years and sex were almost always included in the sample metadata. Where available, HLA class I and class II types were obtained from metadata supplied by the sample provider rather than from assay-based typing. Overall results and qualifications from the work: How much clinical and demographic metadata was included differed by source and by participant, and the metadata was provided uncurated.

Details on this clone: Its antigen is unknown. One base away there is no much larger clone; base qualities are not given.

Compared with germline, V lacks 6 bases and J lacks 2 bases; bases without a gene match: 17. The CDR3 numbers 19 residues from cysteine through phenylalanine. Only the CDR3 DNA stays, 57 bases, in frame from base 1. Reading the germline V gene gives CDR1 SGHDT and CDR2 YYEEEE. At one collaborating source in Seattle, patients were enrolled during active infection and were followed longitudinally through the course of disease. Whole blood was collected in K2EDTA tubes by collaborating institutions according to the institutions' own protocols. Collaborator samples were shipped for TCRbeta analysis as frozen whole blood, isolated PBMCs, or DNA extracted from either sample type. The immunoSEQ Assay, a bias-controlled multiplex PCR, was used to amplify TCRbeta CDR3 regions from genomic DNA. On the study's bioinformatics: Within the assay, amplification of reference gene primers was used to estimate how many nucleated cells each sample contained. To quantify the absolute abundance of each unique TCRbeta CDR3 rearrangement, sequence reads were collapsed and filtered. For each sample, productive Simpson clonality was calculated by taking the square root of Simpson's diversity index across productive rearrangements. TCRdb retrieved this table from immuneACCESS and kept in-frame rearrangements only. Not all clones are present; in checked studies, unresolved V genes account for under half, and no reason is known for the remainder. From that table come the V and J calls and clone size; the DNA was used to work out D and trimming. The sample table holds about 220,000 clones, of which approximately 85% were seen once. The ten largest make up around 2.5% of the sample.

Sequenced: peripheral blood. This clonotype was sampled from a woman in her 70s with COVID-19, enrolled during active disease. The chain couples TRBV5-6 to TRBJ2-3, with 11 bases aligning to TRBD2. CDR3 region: CASNSWVGGTSGSTDTQYF. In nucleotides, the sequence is TGTGCCAGCAACTCCTGGGTCGGAGGGACTAGCGGCTCCACAGATACGCAGTATTTT. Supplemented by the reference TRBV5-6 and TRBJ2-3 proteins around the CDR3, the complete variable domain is DAGVTQSPTHLIKTRGQQVTLRCSPKSGHDTVSWYQQALGQGPQFIFQYYEEEERQRGNFPDRFSGHQFPNYSSELNVNALLLGDSALYLCASNSWVGGTSGSTDTQYFGPGTRLTVL.